This T cell receptor (beta chain) stems from a study of T cells in Graves' hyperthyroidism and ophthalmopathy. What was amplified from RNA transcripts were TCR beta CDR3 regions. A first-round RT-PCR of the TCR CDR3 used the HTBI primer set. TCRdb redid the calling of the multiplex PCR reads with MiXCR, one entry per CDR3 protein. Here the sample spans around 250,000 distinct CDR3 sequences, about 15% being singletons. Using roughly 9.4 ml of fresh peripheral blood, PBMCs were prepared. The V end lost 0 bases, the J end lost 4 bases, and 9 bases lay between the germline ends. Germline V gene lookup returns CDR1 LGHNA and CDR2 YNFKEQ. This CDR3 has 15 amino acids.

J is TRBJ2-2 and V is TRBV4-2; D is perhaps TRBD1 (5 bases). Sequenced input: blood. The TCR originated in a woman in her late teens or twenties with Graves' ophthalmopathy. DNA of the CDR3: TGTGCCAGCAGCCAAGAAAGTCAGGGCACCGGGGAGCTGTTTTTT. It yields the protein CASSQESQGTGELFF.